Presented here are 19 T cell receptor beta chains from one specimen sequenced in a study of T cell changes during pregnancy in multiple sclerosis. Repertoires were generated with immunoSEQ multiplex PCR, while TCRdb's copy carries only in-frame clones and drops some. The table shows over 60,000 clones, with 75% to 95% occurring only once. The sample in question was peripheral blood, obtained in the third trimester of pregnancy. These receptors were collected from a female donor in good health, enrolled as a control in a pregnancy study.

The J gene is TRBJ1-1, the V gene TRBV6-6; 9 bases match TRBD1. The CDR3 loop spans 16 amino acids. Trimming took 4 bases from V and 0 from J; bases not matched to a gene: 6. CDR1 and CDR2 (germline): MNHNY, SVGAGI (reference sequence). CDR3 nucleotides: TGTGCCAGCAGTTTGGGACAGGGACTAATGAACACTGAAGCTTTCTTT. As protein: CASSLGQGLMNTEAFF.

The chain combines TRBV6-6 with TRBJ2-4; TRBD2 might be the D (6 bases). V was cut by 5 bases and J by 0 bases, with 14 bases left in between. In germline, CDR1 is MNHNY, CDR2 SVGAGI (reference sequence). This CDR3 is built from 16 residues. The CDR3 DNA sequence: TGTGCCAGCAGTGTCCAGAGCGGGCTAGCCAAAAACATTCAGTACTTC. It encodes CASSVQSGLAKNIQYF.

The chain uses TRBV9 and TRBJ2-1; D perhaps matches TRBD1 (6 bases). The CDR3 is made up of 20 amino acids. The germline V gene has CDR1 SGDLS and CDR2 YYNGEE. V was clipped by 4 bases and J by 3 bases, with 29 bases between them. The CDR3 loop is CASSLDATGLALERYNEQFF. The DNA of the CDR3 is TGTGCCAGCAGCCTAGACGCGACAGGTTTAGCGCTTGAGCGCTACAATGAGCAGTTCTTC.

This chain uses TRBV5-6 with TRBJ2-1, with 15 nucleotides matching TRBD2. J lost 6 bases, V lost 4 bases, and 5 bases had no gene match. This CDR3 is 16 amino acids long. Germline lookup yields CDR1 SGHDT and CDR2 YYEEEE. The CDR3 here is CASSPGTSGGTNEQFF. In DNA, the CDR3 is TGTGCCAGCAGCCCAGGGACTAGCGGGGGGACCAATGAGCAGTTCTTC.

For the CDR3, the DNA is TGTGCCAGCTCACCCGGACAGGCCCTGAATCAGCCCCAGCATTTT. Encoded protein: CASSPGQALNQPQHF. The chain uses TRBV18 and TRBJ1-5; 7 nucleotides line up with TRBD1. Germline CDR1 KGHSH, CDR2 LQKENI. Unmatched junction bases numbered 6, after V lost 3 bases and J lost 4 bases. This CDR3 is built from 15 residues.

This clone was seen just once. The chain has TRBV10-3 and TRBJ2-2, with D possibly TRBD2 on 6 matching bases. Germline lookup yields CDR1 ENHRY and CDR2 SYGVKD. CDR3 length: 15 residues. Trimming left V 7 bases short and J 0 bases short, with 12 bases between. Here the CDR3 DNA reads TGTGCCATCAAGATGGGGGGAGCGAACACCGGGGAGCTGTTTTTT. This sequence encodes CAIKMGGANTGELFF.

CDR3 nucleotide sequence: TGTGCCAGCAGCCTAATAACGACAGGGACTGGAAACACCATATATTTT. Translating it yields CASSLITTGTGNTIYF. The rearrangement joins TRBV11-2 to TRBJ1-3, with TRBD1 matching over 7 bases. Trimming removed 5 bases from V and 2 bases from J; junction bases left unmatched: 9. CDR1 is SGHAT, CDR2 FQNNGV, per germline. The CDR3 contains 16 residues. Based on the CDR3 plus reference TRBV11-2 and TRBJ1-3, the full variable domain is EAGVAQSPRYKIIEKRQSVAFWCNPISGHATLYWYQQILGQGPKLLIQFQNNGVVDDSQLPKDRFSAERLKGVDSTLKIQPAKLEDSAVYLCASSLITTGTGNTIYFGEGSWLTVV.

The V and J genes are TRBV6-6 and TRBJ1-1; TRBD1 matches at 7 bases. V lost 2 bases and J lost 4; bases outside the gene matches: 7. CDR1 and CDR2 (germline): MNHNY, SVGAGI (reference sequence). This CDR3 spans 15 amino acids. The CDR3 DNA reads TGTGCCAGCAGTTACCGGACAGGTTTCGGCACTGAAGCTTTCTTT. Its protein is CASSYRTGFGTEAFF.

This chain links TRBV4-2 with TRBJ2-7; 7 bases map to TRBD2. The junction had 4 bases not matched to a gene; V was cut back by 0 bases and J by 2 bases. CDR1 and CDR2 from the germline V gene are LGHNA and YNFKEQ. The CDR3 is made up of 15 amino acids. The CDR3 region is CASSQEWGGAYEQYF. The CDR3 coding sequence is TGTGCCAGCAGCCAAGAGTGGGGGGGTGCCTACGAGCAGTACTTC.

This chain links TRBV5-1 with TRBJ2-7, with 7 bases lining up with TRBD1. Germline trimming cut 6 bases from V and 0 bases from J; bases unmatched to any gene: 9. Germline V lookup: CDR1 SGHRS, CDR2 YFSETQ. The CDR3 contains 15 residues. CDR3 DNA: TGCGCCAGCAACTCCCGACAGGGTAGCTCCTACGAGCAGTACTTC. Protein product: CASNSRQGSSYEQYF.

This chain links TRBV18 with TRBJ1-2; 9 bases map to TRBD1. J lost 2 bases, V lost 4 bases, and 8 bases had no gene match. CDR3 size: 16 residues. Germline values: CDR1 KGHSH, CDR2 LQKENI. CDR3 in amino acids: CASSQGTGKRNYGYTF. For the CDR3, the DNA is TGTGCCAGCTCACAAGGGACAGGGAAGAGGAACTATGGCTACACCTTC.

CDR3: CASGRGTLSSTDTQYF. The DNA for the CDR3 is TGTGCCAGCGGTCGGGGGACCCTTTCTAGCACAGATACGCAGTATTTT. This chain connects TRBV7-2 to TRBJ2-3, with TRBD2 as a possible D gene (6 bases). Germline V gives CDR1 SGHTA, CDR2 FQGNSA. The germline V and J ends were trimmed by 8 bases and 0 bases, with 18 bases remaining between them. The CDR3 totals 16 residues.

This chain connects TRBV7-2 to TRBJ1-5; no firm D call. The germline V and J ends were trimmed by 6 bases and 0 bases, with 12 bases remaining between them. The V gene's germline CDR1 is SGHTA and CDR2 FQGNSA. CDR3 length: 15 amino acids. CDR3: CASSPFHSSNQPQHF. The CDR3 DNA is TGTGCCAGCAGTCCTTTCCACAGTAGCAATCAGCCCCAGCATTTT.

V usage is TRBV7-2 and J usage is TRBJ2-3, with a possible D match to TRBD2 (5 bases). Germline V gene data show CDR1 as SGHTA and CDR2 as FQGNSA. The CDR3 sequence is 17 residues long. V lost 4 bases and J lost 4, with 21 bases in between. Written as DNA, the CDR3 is TGTGCCAGCAGCTCACCGAGGAGAGGGCGGTTCGCAGATACGCAGTATTTT. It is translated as CASSSPRRGRFADTQYF.

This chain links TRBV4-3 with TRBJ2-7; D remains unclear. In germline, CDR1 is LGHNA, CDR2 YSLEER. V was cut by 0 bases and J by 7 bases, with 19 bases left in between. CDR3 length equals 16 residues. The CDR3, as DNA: TGCGCCAGCAGCCAAGACCGCGGCCCGAACGGCTATGAGCAGTACTTC. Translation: CASSQDRGPNGYEQYF.

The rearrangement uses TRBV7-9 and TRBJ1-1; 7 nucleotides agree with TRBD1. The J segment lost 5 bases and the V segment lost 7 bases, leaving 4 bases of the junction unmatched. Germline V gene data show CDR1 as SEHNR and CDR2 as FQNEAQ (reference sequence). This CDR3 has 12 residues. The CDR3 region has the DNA TGTGCCAGCACAAAGACAGGGACTGAAGCTTTCTTT. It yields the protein CASTKTGTEAFF. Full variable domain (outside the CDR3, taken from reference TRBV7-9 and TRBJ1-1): DTGVSQNPRHKITKRGQNVTFRCDPISEHNRLYWYRQTLGQGPEFLTYFQNEAQLEKSRLLSDRFSAERPKGSFSTLEIQRTEQGDSAMYLCASTKTGTEAFFGQGTRLTVV.

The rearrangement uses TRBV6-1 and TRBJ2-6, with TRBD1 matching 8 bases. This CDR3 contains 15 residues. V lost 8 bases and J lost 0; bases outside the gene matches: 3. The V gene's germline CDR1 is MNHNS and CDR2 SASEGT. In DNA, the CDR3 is TGTGCCAGCTCGGGACAGGACTCTGGGGCCAACGTCCTGACTTTC. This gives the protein CASSGQDSGANVLTF.

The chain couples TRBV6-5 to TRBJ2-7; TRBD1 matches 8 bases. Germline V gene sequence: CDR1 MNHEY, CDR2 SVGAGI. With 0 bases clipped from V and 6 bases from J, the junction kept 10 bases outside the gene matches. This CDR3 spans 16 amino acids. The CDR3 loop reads CASSYSSSAGGPEQYF. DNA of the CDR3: TGTGCCAGCAGTTACTCTTCCTCGGCAGGGGGCCCCGAGCAGTACTTC.

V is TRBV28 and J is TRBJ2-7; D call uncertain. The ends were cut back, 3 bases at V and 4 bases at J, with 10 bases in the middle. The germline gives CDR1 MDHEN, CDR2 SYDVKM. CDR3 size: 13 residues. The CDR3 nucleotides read TGTGCCAGCAGTTTCCCAGTAGCATACGAGCAGTACTTC. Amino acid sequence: CASSFPVAYEQYF.